This is a list of T cell receptor beta chains from one sample in a study of blood T cell repertoires in COVID-19. Sequencing used immunoSEQ multiplex PCR; TCRdb keeps in-frame clones, though not all of them. The sample yields 97,000 or so clones, almost 85% seen once. Source material: peripheral blood. Source of these receptors: a man between 65 and 85 years old with acute or convalescent COVID-19. Both conserved end residues are part of each CDR3. Fields, in order: CDR3 length, J gene, D gene, V gene, clone size, CDR3 DNA, CDR3 protein. A D gene is named only where the DNA matches it firmly. The size of a clone is reported for some rows only, either as once, few or many, or as a class for expanded clones.

15	TRBJ1-2	NA	TRBV2	NA	TGTGCCAGCAGTGAATGGGGGCGCGCCGTGTATGGCTACACCTTC	CASSEWGRAVYGYTF
15	TRBJ2-3	NA	TRBV4-3	NA	TGCGCCAGCAGCCAAGAGGTGCGGGTCACAGATACGCAGTATTTT	CASSQEVRVTDTQYF
16	TRBJ2-3	TRBD2	TRBV19	NA	TGTGCCAGCTCACCGGTGACTAGCGGGAGGGGGAATACGCAGTATTTT	CASSPVTSGRGNTQYF
16	TRBJ1-4	NA	TRBV19	few	TGTGCCAGTAGTCCGACGGGGGTTTTAACTAATGAAAAACTGTTTTTT	CASSPTGVLTNEKLFF
12	TRBJ1-5	NA	TRBV24-1	NA	TGTGCCACCAGTGACTCTCATCAGCCCCAGCATTTT	CATSDSHQPQHF
17	TRBJ2-5	TRBD1	TRBV7-9	NA	TGTGCCAGCAGTCCTACTACGGGACAGGGTATTCGGGAGACCCAGTACTTC	CASSPTTGQGIRETQYF
16	TRBJ1-2	TRBD1	TRBV15	NA	TGTGCCACCAGCAGAGCTGCGACAGGGCACTACTATGGCTACACCTTC	CATSRAATGHYYGYTF
15	TRBJ1-2	TRBD1	TRBV6-5	NA	TGTGCCAGCAGTTATGTATCGAACAGGGGTGCTGGCTACACCTTC	CASSYVSNRGAGYTF
13	TRBJ1-2	NA	TRBV9	NA	TGTGCCAGCAGCGCGCCGGGTCCCGATGGCTACACCTTC	CASSAPGPDGYTF
15	TRBJ2-2	NA	TRBV3-1/TRBV3-2	NA	TGTGCCAGCAGCCGGAGACAGCTGAACACCGGGGAGCTGTTTTTT	CASSRRQLNTGELFF
14	TRBJ2-1	TRBD2	TRBV29-1	NA	TGCAGCGTCCGGATAGCGGGGGGGCTGGATGAGCAGTTCTTC	CSVRIAGGLDEQFF
13	TRBJ1-2	NA	TRBV9	NA	TGTGCCAGCAGCGTAGCACAGAGCTATGGCTACACCTTC	CASSVAQSYGYTF
15	TRBJ1-4	NA	TRBV4-2	NA	TGTGCCAGCAGCCAAGACCTGGGCCAAAGGGAAAAACTGTTTTTT	CASSQDLGQREKLFF
15	TRBJ1-2	TRBD1	TRBV6-5	NA	TGTGCCAGCAGGTCGCGGACAGGTCTGAACTATGGCTACACCTTC	CASRSRTGLNYGYTF
17	TRBJ1-1	TRBD1	TRBV11-3	few	TGTGCCAGCAGCTTAGGTGGACAGGGGGCCATGAACACTGAAGCTTTCTTT	CASSLGGQGAMNTEAFF
14	TRBJ2-1	TRBD2	TRBV20-1	NA	TGCAGTGCTAGTCGCGGGAGGGGATACAATGAGCAGTTCTTC	CSASRGRGYNEQFF
13	TRBJ1-6	NA	TRBV6-5	NA	TGTGCCAGCCTCGACAGACATAATTCACCCCTCCACTTT	CASLDRHNSPLHF
15	TRBJ2-3	NA	TRBV15	few	TGTGCCACCAGCAGAGAGGGCTCGAGCACAGATACGCAGTATTTT	CATSREGSSTDTQYF
16	TRBJ1-4	NA	TRBV6-5	few	TGTGCCAGCAGTTATAAACGGGGGGTGCTTAATGAAAAACTGTTTTTT	CASSYKRGVLNEKLFF
16	TRBJ2-1	TRBD1	TRBV11-2	NA	TGTGCCAGCAGCTTAACCAGGGGGCTAGGGGCGAATGAGCAGTTCTTC	CASSLTRGLGANEQFF
14	TRBJ1-6	NA	TRBV7-8	NA	TGTGCCAGCAGCTTACACAGGGATAATTCACCCCTCCACTTT	CASSLHRDNSPLHF
17	TRBJ2-7	NA	TRBV7-2	NA	TGTGCCAGCAGCCCCCTCCTTTTTAAGGGGAACGCCTACGAGCAGTACTTC	CASSPLLFKGNAYEQYF
17	TRBJ1-2	NA	TRBV19	few	TGTGCCAGTTCTAAAGCCCCCGGGACACTTTATAACTATGGCTACACCTTC	CASSKAPGTLYNYGYTF
15	TRBJ2-4	NA	TRBV18	NA	TGTGCCAGCTCACCACCCGGGGGGCCCAAAAACATTCAGTACTTC	CASSPPGGPKNIQYF
14	TRBJ1-2	NA	TRBV10-1	once	TGCGCCAGCAGTGAGGACCGCAGGGGCTCTGGCTACACCTTC	CASSEDRRGSGYTF
15	TRBJ2-3	NA	TRBV24-1	NA	TGTGCCACTTCGGAGGGGGGGGTGGAGGCAGATACGCAGTATTTT	CATSEGGVEADTQYF
11	TRBJ2-5	NA	TRBV3-1/TRBV3-2	NA	TGTGCCAGCAGCCCAGGGGAAACCCAGTACTTC	CASSPGETQYF
12	TRBJ2-7	NA	TRBV7-2	NA	TGTGCCAGCAGCTCGGGGGGCCCCGAGCAGTACTTC	CASSSGGPEQYF